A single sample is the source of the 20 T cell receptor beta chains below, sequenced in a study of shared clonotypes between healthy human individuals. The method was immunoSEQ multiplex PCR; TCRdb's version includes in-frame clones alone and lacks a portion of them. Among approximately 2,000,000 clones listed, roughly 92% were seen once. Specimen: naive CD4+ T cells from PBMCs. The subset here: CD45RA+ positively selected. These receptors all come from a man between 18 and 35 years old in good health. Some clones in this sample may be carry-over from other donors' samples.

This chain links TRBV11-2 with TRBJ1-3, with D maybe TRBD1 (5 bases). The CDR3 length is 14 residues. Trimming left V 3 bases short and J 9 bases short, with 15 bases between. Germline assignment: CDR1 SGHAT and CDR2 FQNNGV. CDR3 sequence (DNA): TGTGCCAGCAGCTTTTCGGATCAAGGGACCACCATATATTTT. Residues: CASSFSDQGTTIYF.

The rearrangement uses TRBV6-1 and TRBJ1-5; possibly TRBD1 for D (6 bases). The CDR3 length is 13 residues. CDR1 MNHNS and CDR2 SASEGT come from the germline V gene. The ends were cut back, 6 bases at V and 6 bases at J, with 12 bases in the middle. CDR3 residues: CASRDSLVQPQHF. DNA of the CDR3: TGTGCCAGCAGGGACAGCCTGGTTCAGCCCCAGCATTTT.

The CDR3 loop is CASSLTHPYEQYF. DNA of the CDR3: TGCGCCAGCAGCTTGACGCATCCCTACGAGCAGTACTTC. The rearrangement joins TRBV5-1 to TRBJ2-7; no reliable D call. The ends were cut back, 1 base at V and 2 bases at J, with 7 bases in the middle. CDR3 size: 13 residues. Germline assignment: CDR1 SGHRS and CDR2 YFSETQ.

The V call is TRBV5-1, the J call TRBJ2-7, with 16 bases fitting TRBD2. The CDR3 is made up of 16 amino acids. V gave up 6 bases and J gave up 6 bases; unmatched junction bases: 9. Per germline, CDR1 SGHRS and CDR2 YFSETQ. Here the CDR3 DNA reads TGCGCCAGCAAAGCCTCCGGGACTAGCGGGAGGGGCGAGCAGTACTTC. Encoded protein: CASKASGTSGRGEQYF.

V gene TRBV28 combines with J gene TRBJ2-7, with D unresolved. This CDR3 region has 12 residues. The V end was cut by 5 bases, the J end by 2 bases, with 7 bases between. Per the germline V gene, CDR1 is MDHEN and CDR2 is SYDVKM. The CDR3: CASSDSPYEQYF. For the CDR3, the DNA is TGTGCCAGCAGTGATTCGCCCTACGAGCAGTACTTC.

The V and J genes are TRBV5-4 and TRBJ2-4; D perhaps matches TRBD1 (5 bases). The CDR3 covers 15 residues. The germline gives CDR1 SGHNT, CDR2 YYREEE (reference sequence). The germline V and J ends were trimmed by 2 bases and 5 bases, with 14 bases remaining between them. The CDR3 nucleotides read TGTGCCAGCAGCTTCGGTGGGGCGGAACAAAACATTCAGTACTTC. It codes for CASSFGGAEQNIQYF.

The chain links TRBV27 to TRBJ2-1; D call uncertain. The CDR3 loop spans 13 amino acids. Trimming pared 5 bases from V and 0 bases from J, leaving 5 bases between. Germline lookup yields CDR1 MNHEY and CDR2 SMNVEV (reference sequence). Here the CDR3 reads CASSPASYNEQFF. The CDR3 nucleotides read TGTGCCAGCAGTCCGGCCTCCTACAATGAGCAGTTCTTC.

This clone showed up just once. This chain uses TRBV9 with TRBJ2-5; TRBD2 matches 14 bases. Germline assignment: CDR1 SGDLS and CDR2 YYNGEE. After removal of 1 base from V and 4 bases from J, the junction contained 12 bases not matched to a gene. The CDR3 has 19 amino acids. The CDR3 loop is CASSVLGGRTSGGLETQYF. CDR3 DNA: TGTGCCAGCAGCGTATTAGGAGGGCGGACTAGCGGGGGGTTAGAGACCCAGTACTTC. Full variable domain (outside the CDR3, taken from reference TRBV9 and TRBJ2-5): DSGVTQTPKHLITATGQRVTLRCSPRSGDLSVYWYQQSLDQGLQFLIQYYNGEERAKGNILERFSAQQFPDLHSELNLSSLELGDSALYFCASSVLGGRTSGGLETQYFGPGTRLLVL.

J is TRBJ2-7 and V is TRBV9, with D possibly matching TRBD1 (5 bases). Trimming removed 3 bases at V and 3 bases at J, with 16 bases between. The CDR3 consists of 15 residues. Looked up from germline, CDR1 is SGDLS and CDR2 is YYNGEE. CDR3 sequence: CASSATQALNYEQYF. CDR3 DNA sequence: TGTGCCAGCAGCGCCACACAGGCCTTAAACTACGAGCAGTACTTC.

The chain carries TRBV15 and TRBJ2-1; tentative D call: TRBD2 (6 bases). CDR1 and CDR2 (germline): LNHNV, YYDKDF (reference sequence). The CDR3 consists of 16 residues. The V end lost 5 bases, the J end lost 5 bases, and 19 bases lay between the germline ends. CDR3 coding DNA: TGTGCCACCAGCCCGGGACTCCAAAATGGGAACAATGAGCAGTTCTTC. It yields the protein CATSPGLQNGNNEQFF.

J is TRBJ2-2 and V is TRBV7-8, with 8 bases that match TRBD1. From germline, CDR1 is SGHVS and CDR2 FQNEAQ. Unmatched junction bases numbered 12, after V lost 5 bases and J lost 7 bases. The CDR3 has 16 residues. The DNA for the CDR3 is TGTGCCAGCAGCATCACACAGGGGGTTATTGGCGGGGAGCTGTTTTTT. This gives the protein CASSITQGVIGGELFF.

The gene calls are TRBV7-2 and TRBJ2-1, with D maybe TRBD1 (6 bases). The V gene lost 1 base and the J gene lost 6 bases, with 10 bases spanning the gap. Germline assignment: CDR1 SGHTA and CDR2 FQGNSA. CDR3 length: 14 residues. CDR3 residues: CASSLEGVSNEQFF. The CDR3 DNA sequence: TGTGCCAGCAGCTTAGAGGGGGTTAGCAATGAGCAGTTCTTC.

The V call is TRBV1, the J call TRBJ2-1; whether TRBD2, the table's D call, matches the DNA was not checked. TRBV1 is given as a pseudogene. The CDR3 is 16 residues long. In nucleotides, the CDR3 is TGCACCAGCAGCCCCTTCCGGCGGGGGAACTACAATGAGCAGTTCTTC. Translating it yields CTSSPFRRGNYNEQFF.

CDR3 sequence (DNA): TGTGCCAGCCTCCGGGGGGCGCGGACTGAAGCTTTCTTT. As protein: CASLRGARTEAFF. V and J are TRBV18 and TRBJ1-1, with D tentatively TRBD1 (6 bases). CDR1 is KGHSH, CDR2 LQKENI, per germline. The CDR3 consists of 13 residues. Deletions cut 8 bases from V and 5 bases from J, with 15 bases between. Full variable domain (missing parts from reference TRBV18 and TRBJ1-1): NAGVMQNPRHLVRRRGQEARLRCSPMKGHSHVYWYRQLPEEGLKFMVYLQKENIIDESGMPKERFSAEFPKEGPSILRIQQVVRGDSAAYFCASLRGARTEAFFGQGTRLTVV.

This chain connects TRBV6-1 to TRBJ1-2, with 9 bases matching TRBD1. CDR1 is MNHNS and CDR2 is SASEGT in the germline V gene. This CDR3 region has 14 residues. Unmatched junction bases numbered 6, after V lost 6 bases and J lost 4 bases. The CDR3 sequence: CASRDRGRGYGYTF. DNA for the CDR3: TGTGCCAGCAGGGACAGGGGTCGCGGCTATGGCTACACCTTC.

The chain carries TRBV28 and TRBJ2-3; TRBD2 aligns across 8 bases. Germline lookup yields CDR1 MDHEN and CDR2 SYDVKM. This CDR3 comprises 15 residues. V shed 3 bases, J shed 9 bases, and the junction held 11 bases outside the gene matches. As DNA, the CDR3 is TGTGCCAGCAGTTTCGGCCGGGGGGGATCTAGGACGCAGTATTTT. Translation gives CASSFGRGGSRTQYF. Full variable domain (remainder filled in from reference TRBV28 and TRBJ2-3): DVKVTQSSRYLVKRTGEKVFLECVQDMDHENMFWYRQDPGLGLRLIYFSYDVKMKEKGDIPEGYSVSREKKERFSLILESASTNQTSMYLCASSFGRGGSRTQYFGPGTRLTVL.

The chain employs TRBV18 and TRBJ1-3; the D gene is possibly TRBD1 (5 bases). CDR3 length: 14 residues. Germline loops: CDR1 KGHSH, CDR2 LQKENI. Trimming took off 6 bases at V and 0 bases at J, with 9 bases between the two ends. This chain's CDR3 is CASSDQGSGNTIYF. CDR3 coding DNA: TGTGCCAGCTCGGACCAGGGCTCTGGAAACACCATATATTTT.

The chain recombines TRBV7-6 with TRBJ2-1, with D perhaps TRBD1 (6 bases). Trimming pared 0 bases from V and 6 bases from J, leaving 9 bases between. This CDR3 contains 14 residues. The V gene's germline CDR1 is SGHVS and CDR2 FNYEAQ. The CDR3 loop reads CASSLATQGNEQFF. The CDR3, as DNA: TGTGCCAGCAGCTTAGCAACACAGGGCAATGAGCAGTTCTTC.

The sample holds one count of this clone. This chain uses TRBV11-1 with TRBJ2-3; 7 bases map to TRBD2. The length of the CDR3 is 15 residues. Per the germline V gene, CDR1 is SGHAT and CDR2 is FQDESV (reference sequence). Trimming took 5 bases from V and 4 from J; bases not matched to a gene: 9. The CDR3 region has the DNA TGTGCCAGCAGCCCCGCGGGGGACGAGGCAGATACGCAGTATTTT. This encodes CASSPAGDEADTQYF.

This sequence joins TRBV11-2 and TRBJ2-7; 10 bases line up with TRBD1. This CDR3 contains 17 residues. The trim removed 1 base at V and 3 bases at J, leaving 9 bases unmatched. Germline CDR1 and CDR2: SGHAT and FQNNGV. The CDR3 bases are TGTGCCAGCAGCTTAGGGACAGGGGGTACTAGACTCTACGAGCAGTACTTC. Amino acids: CASSLGTGGTRLYEQYF.